A single sample gave rise to the 29 T cell receptor beta chains below, sequenced in a study of blood T cell repertoires in COVID-19. This table comes from immunoSEQ multiplex PCR, and its TCRdb copy is limited to in-frame clones, with some not included. Here the sample spans approximately 110,000 clones, approximately 90% being singletons. The sample taken for sequencing was peripheral blood. Every receptor here comes from a man in his fifties or sixties with COVID-19, enrolled during active disease.

This sequence joins TRBV7-2 and TRBJ2-5; D is undetermined. CDR1 SGHTA and CDR2 FQGNSA come from the germline V gene. Trimming removed 7 bases at V and 0 bases at J, with 15 bases between. This CDR3 comprises 15 residues. This chain's CDR3 is CASNNPTPYQETQYF. The CDR3 DNA sequence: TGTGCCAGCAACAACCCGACTCCGTACCAAGAGACCCAGTACTTC.

The V call is TRBV5-4, the J call TRBJ2-3; 7 nucleotides match TRBD2. From germline, CDR1 is SGHNT and CDR2 YYREEE (reference sequence). This CDR3 has 15 residues. V lost 2 bases to trimming and J lost 5 bases; unmatched junction nucleotides: 8. The CDR3 DNA is TGTGCCAGCAGCTTCCAAGCGGGAATAGGAGATACGCAGTATTTT. Its protein is CASSFQAGIGDTQYF.

The chain carries TRBV9 and TRBJ2-1; tentatively, D is TRBD2 (6 bases). Germline V gives CDR1 SGDLS, CDR2 YYNGEE. The ends were cut back, 4 bases at V and 7 bases at J, with 12 bases in the middle. The CDR3 is 13 residues long. CDR3 bases: TGTGCCAGCAGCCCCTGGAGCGGGAATGAGCAGTTCTTC. As protein: CASSPWSGNEQFF.

This clone appeared once. The gene calls are TRBV5-1 and TRBJ2-5; D is perhaps TRBD2 (6 bases). The CDR3 spans 15 residues. Deletions cut 4 bases from V and 1 base from J, with 14 bases between. Germline CDR1 and CDR2: SGHRS and YFSETQ. The CDR3 here is CASSPRTGGQETQYF. CDR3 nucleotide sequence: TGCGCCAGCAGCCCCCGGACCGGGGGCCAAGAGACCCAGTACTTC. The variable domain in full, with the rest retrieved from reference TRBV5-1 and TRBJ2-5, is KAGVTQTPRYLIKTRGQQVTLSCSPISGHRSVSWYQQTPGQGLQFLFEYFSETQRNKGNFPGRFSGRQFSNSRSEMNVSTLELGDSALYLCASSPRTGGQETQYFGPGTRLLVL.

The chain is built from TRBV19 and TRBJ2-3, with 8 bases matching TRBD2. This CDR3 region has 16 residues. With 5 bases clipped from V and 4 bases from J, the junction kept 11 bases outside the gene matches. CDR1 and CDR2 (germline): LNHDA, SQIVND (reference sequence). The CDR3: CASSSGQRERPDTQYF. The CDR3 nucleotides read TGTGCCAGTAGTTCGGGCCAGCGGGAGAGACCAGATACGCAGTATTTT.

This chain links TRBV11-2 with TRBJ2-2; 7 nucleotides agree with TRBD2. The CDR3 length is 17 residues. The V gene end was trimmed by 5 bases and the J gene end by 1 base; junction bases not matched to a gene: 10. Germline CDR1 is SGHAT and CDR2 is FQNNGV. The CDR3 is CASSPVLAAQNTGELFF. The CDR3 coding sequence is TGTGCCAGCAGCCCGGTCCTAGCGGCCCAGAACACCGGGGAGCTGTTTTTT. The full variable domain, in which reference TRBV11-2 and TRBJ2-2 provide the parts outside the CDR3, is EAGVAQSPRYKIIEKRQSVAFWCNPISGHATLYWYQQILGQGPKLLIQFQNNGVVDDSQLPKDRFSAERLKGVDSTLKIQPAKLEDSAVYLCASSPVLAAQNTGELFFGEGSRLTVL.

The chain combines TRBV6-5 with TRBJ2-2, with unresolved D. V was trimmed by 2 bases and J by 4 bases, leaving 8 bases between them. The CDR3 length is 14 residues. Germline-derived CDR1 and CDR2 are MNHEY and SVGAGI. The CDR3 spells CASSYGVTTGELFF. The CDR3, as DNA: TGTGCCAGCAGTTACGGAGTCACCACCGGGGAGCTGTTTTTT.

The chain couples TRBV18 to TRBJ1-4; possibly TRBD1 for D (5 bases). Between the trimmed V and J ends, which lost 4 bases and 8 bases, there was a span of 14 bases. This CDR3 is built from 14 residues. Per germline, CDR1 KGHSH and CDR2 LQKENI. CDR3 loop: CASSLDSPVEKLFF. The CDR3 DNA reads TGTGCCAGCTCACTTGACAGCCCAGTCGAAAAACTGTTTTTT.

This clone was observed once. V is TRBV7-2 and J is TRBJ2-5; TRBD2 aligns across 11 bases. Germline V gene sequence: CDR1 SGHTA, CDR2 FQGNSA. CDR3 length equals 16 residues. V trimming: 6 bases; J trimming: 1 base; junction bases outside the gene matches: 7. The CDR3 sequence is CASRPTSGRPQETQYF. In DNA form, the CDR3 reads TGTGCCAGCAGACCCACTAGCGGGAGACCCCAAGAGACCCAGTACTTC.

The chain is built from TRBV6-6 and TRBJ1-1, with D perhaps matching TRBD1 (6 bases). The CDR3 sequence is 15 residues long. V lost 0 bases and J 0 bases, leaving 8 bases between the germline ends. Germline V CDR1 and CDR2: MNHNY, SVGAGI (reference sequence). CDR3 sequence reads: CASSYSGQLNTEAFF. CDR3 coding DNA: TGTGCCAGCAGTTACTCCGGACAGTTGAACACTGAAGCTTTCTTT.

The chain employs TRBV27 and TRBJ2-7, with 11 bases identical to TRBD2. The V gene end was trimmed by 5 bases and the J gene end by 4 bases; junction bases not matched to a gene: 4. The CDR3 has 14 amino acids. CDR1 and CDR2 from the germline V gene are MNHEY and SMNVEV (reference sequence). As DNA, the CDR3 is TGTGCCAGCAGTCCCGGGACTAGCGGTTACGAGCAGTACTTC. Its protein is CASSPGTSGYEQYF.

This CDR3 reads CASRPGTGDGYTF. CDR3 in DNA: TGCGCCAGCAGACCCGGGACAGGGGATGGCTACACCTTC. This rearrangement joins TRBV5-1 to TRBJ1-2, with 10 bases lining up with TRBD1. Germline lookup yields CDR1 SGHRS and CDR2 YFSETQ. The V gene end was trimmed by 5 bases and the J gene end by 6 bases; junction bases not matched to a gene: 4. This CDR3 is built from 13 residues.

The V call is TRBV7-9, the J call TRBJ2-3, with 8 bases that match TRBD1. The trim removed 5 bases at V and 2 bases at J, leaving 6 bases unmatched. Looked up from germline, CDR1 is SEHNR and CDR2 is FQNEAQ (reference sequence). The CDR3 is 15 amino acids. The CDR3 here is CASSPDRGYTDTQYF. The CDR3 DNA reads TGTGCCAGCAGCCCTGACAGGGGATACACAGATACGCAGTATTTT.

The rearrangement links TRBV5-4 to TRBJ2-5; D is ambiguous. Deletions cut 4 bases from V and 4 bases from J, with 5 bases between. Germline V gene sequence: CDR1 SGHNT, CDR2 YYREEE (reference sequence). The CDR3 consists of 11 residues. The CDR3 coding sequence is TGTGCCAGCAGCCGAGGAGAGACCCAGTACTTC. Amino acids: CASSRGETQYF. Full variable domain (rest looked up from reference TRBV5-4 and TRBJ2-5): ETGVTQSPTHLIKTRGQQVTLRCSSQSGHNTVSWYQQALGQGPQFIFQYYREEENGRGNFPPRFSGLQFPNYSSELNVNALELDDSALYLCASSRGETQYFGPGTRLLVL.

The chain combines TRBV10-3 with TRBJ2-5; D remains unclear. V dropped 0 bases and J dropped 2 bases, with 10 bases sitting between them. Per the germline V gene, CDR1 is ENHRY and CDR2 is SYGVKD. This CDR3 spans 15 amino acids. The chain's CDR3 is CAISESTVRQETQYF. The CDR3 DNA sequence: TGTGCCATCAGTGAGTCTACCGTTCGGCAAGAGACCCAGTACTTC.

The chain couples TRBV7-3 to TRBJ2-5; 7 bases map to TRBD2. Germline assignment: CDR1 SGHTA and CDR2 FQGTGA. This CDR3 comprises 14 residues. The V gene end was trimmed by 4 bases and the J gene end by 0 bases; junction bases not matched to a gene: 2. This chain's CDR3 is CASSSSGHQETQYF. The CDR3 DNA is TGTGCCAGCAGCTCTAGCGGTCACCAAGAGACCCAGTACTTC.

This chain uses TRBV28 with TRBJ2-7, with 12 positions matching TRBD1. This CDR3 has 15 residues. CDR1 and CDR2 from the germline V gene are MDHEN and SYDVKM. Unmatched junction bases numbered 5, after V lost 4 bases and J lost 4 bases. The CDR3 DNA is TGTGCCAGCAGTTCGGGACAGGGGGCCAGTTACGAGCAGTACTTC. Amino acids: CASSSGQGASYEQYF. Using reference TRBV28 and TRBJ2-7 for the parts outside the CDR3, the full variable domain is DVKVTQSSRYLVKRTGEKVFLECVQDMDHENMFWYRQDPGLGLRLIYFSYDVKMKEKGDIPEGYSVSREKKERFSLILESASTNQTSMYLCASSSGQGASYEQYFGPGTRLTVT.

The chain joins TRBV4-3 to TRBJ2-7; TRBD1 aligns across 7 bases. CDR3 length equals 14 residues. V dropped 0 bases and J dropped 6; count of bases not matched to a gene: 5. CDR1 is LGHNA, CDR2 YSLEER, per germline. CDR3 in DNA: TGCGCCAGCAGCCAAGACCTGAGGGGGCCCGAGCAGTACTTC. Its protein is CASSQDLRGPEQYF.

V gene TRBV7-8 combines with J gene TRBJ1-2; TRBD1 might be the D (5 bases). The germline CDR1 and CDR2 sequences are SGHVS and FQNEAQ. V lost 1 base, J lost 3 bases, and 6 bases lay in between. This CDR3 is 13 amino acids long. CDR3 sequence: CASSLGRDYGYTF. Written as DNA, the CDR3 is TGTGCCAGCAGCTTAGGCAGGGACTATGGCTACACCTTC.

V gene TRBV3-1 (or the pseudogene TRBV3-2) combines with J gene TRBJ1-1; 7 bases map to TRBD1. The CDR3 is made up of 16 amino acids. Germline assignment: CDR1 LGHDT and CDR2 YNNKEL (reference sequence). Trimming at V came to 3 bases and at J to 2 bases, leaving 9 bases not matched to a gene. The CDR3 sequence: CASSHSAGGPNTEAFF. The CDR3 DNA reads as TGTGCCAGCAGCCATTCGGCAGGGGGGCCAAACACTGAAGCTTTCTTT.

The J gene is TRBJ1-2, the V gene TRBV5-1; the match to TRBD1 covers 9 bases. V trimming: 3 bases; J trimming: 5 bases; junction bases outside the gene matches: 5. The germline V gene encodes CDR1 SGHRS and CDR2 YFSETQ. This CDR3 spans 14 amino acids. CDR3 sequence (DNA): TGCGCCAGCAGCTGGGAGGGACAGGGTTATGGCTACACCTTC. Translating gives CASSWEGQGYGYTF.

The V call is TRBV6-6, the J call TRBJ1-1; a weak D match, TRBD1 (6 bases). The CDR3 contains 15 residues. The germline V and J ends were trimmed by 6 bases and 1 base, with 15 bases remaining between them. CDR1 and CDR2 (germline): MNHNY, SVGAGI (reference sequence). This CDR3 reads CASRDPQGKNTEAFF. DNA of the CDR3: TGTGCCAGCAGGGACCCACAGGGTAAGAACACTGAAGCTTTCTTT.

The chain uses TRBV10-1 and TRBJ2-1; possible D gene TRBD1, 6 bases. Germline CDR1 reads WNHNN; CDR2 reads SYGVQD (reference sequence). The CDR3 extends over 15 amino acids. V was shortened by 4 bases and J by 0 bases, with 10 bases between the two germline ends. CDR3 loop: CASSATGSSYNEQFF. The CDR3 DNA sequence: TGCGCCAGCAGTGCTACAGGGAGCTCCTACAATGAGCAGTTCTTC.

This chain joins TRBV30 and TRBJ2-7; TRBD2 might be the D (5 bases). Trimming took off 0 bases at V and 3 bases at J, with 12 bases between the two ends. CDR1 and CDR2 (germline): GTSNPN, SVGIG (reference sequence). This CDR3 has 14 residues. CDR3 DNA: TGTGCCTGGAGTGTACGGAGCGGACTCTACGAGCAGTACTTC. Residues: CAWSVRSGLYEQYF.

The chain joins TRBV27 to TRBJ1-2; D is possibly TRBD1 (5 bases). V dropped 2 bases and J dropped 2 bases, with 9 bases sitting between them. This CDR3 region has 14 residues. Germline-derived CDR1 and CDR2 are MNHEY and SMNVEV (reference sequence). CDR3 in amino acids: CASSLTGENYGYTF. The CDR3, as DNA: TGTGCCAGCAGTTTAACAGGAGAAAACTATGGCTACACCTTC.

The genes are TRBV5-3 and TRBJ2-7; TRBD1 aligns across 7 bases. TRBV5-3 is identified as an open reading frame with a role that is uncertain. Losses at the gene ends were 6 bases for V and 2 bases for J; bases not matched to a gene: 8. This CDR3 region has 14 residues. The CDR3 region is CARTKSQGAYEQYV. The CDR3 region has the DNA TGTGCCAGAACCAAATCCCAGGGGGCCTACGAGCAGTACGTC.

In its sample, this clone was seen once. The V gene is TRBV7-8, the J gene TRBJ1-5; 9 bases line up with TRBD1. V was pared by 5 bases and J by 1 base, with 6 bases of the junction left unmatched. The CDR3 spans 16 residues. Germline CDR1 is SGHVS and CDR2 is FQNEAQ. In DNA, the CDR3 is TGTGCCAGCAGCGCCTCGGGACAGGGAAGCAATCAGCCCCAGCATTTT. Its protein is CASSASGQGSNQPQHF.

The J gene is TRBJ2-5, the V gene TRBV6-5; possibly TRBD2 for D (5 bases). CDR1 and CDR2 (germline): MNHEY, SVGAGI. The CDR3 is 12 residues long. V lost 5 bases, J lost 5 bases, and 9 bases lay in between. CDR3 protein: CASSPRAETQYF. The CDR3 DNA reads as TGTGCCAGCAGTCCGCGGGCGGAGACCCAGTACTTC.

The chain links TRBV18 to TRBJ1-4; tentative D call: TRBD1 (6 bases). CDR1 KGHSH and CDR2 LQKENI come from the germline V gene. V lost 3 bases, J lost 2 bases, and 13 bases lay in between. The CDR3 runs to 16 residues. The CDR3 reads CASSPVSGGTNEKLFF. As DNA, the CDR3 is TGTGCCAGCTCACCGGTCTCGGGGGGCACTAATGAAAAACTGTTTTTT.